These T cell receptor beta chains were read from a single sample in a study of cytomegalovirus exposure and HLA in healthy donors. The data were produced by immunoSEQ multiplex PCR, yet TCRdb's version contains in-frame clones alone and is incomplete. The sample yields over 120,000 clones, 70% to 80% seen once. Sequencing input: PBMCs. The receptors were gathered from a woman between 55 and 75 years old in good health and CMV-seropositive. The conserved cysteine and the conserved F or W are not part of the CDR3 here.

v_gene | CDR3aa
TRBV5-1 | ASSLGVITDTQY
TRBV27 | ASSLKGGANQPQH
TRBV7-3 | ASSLWPSGSSYNEQF
TRBV20-1 | SARNTGAAF
TRBV11-3 | ASIPIRDRDTGELF
TRBV11-2 | ASSLRTGNNQPQH
TRBV7-4 | ASSLVGREVLRNTEAF
TRBV19 | ASSGTGSGNQPQH
TRBV7-2 | ASSLQGGLGRADTQY
TRBV6-5 | ASSYSQGGELF
TRBV7-2 | ASRNDRTNTEAF
TRBV6-1 | ASSPFQGQGYEQF
TRBV7-8 | ASSNRLSSTDTQY
TRBV10-3 | AISAVTGGEYEQY
TRBV28 | ASSLYRQGSGEQY
TRBV18 | ASSSGGQETQY
TRBV25-1 | ASSGGAGTSYEQY
TRBV7-8 | ASSATGSFTDTQY
TRBV6-1 | AGETDTSHEQY
TRBV6-1 | ASRGQVEQY
TRBV29-1 | SVGTGGRTEAF
TRBV9 | ASSPRAGYGYT
TRBV5-1 | ASSLGTGLDTQY
TRBV6-5 | ASSEEGRYSRH
TRBV28 | ASGTGEVGYT
TRBV7-9 | ASSPEGAGANVLT
TRBV29-1 | SVDAGAKNYNEQF
TRBV10-3 | AISERGRFNEQF
TRBV4-1 | ASSQTPRGQVGSGNTIY
TRBV6-5 | ASKTPGTGGEKLF
TRBV5-1 | ASSVTGSGYT
TRBV4-1 | ASSQPGQGTHYGQY
TRBV6-6 | ASNRDRGTDTQY
TRBV5-1 | ASSLGGLAGEAH
TRBV5-1 | ASSGSGRVDTGELF
TRBV5-4 | ASSLVSDYGYT
TRBV6-6 | ASNGALAGDYEQY
TRBV2 | ASTPEVNEQF
TRBV6-1 | ASRDSWNTGELF
TRBV19 | ASGRDRDRPQH
TRBV11-3 | ASSLFGQNTEAF
TRBV19 | ASSIAWQGRGYT
TRBV7-8 | ASSLGQLGPYEQY
TRBV28 | ASRMTETNTEAF
TRBV28 | ASRFHEAGNTIY
TRBV18 | ASSPIDSGVGDTQY
TRBV19 | ASSARDYSLETQY
TRBV5-1 | ASSLPEETQY
TRBV5-1 | ASRQTGGQETQY
TRBV7-9 | ASSTYGQGAFEQY
TRBV6-5 | ASSSPTTGQPQH
TRBV19 | ASRDRVDQPQH
TRBV6-5 | ASSQTGTYEQY
TRBV6-5 | ASSHRQGYTGELF
TRBV6-6 | ASHQGLLNTEAF
TRBV7-3 | ASSLDSNQPQH
TRBV28 | ASTRGQGGSYGYT